The rows below give T cell receptor beta chains drawn from one sample of a study of T cell responses to AZD1222 COVID-19 vaccine. Profiling relied on immunoSEQ multiplex PCR, and the TCRdb table lists in-frame clones only, not all of them. The table includes more than 100,000 clones, around nine tenths detected once. The specimen was peripheral blood, collected on day 0 of AZD1222 vaccination. The receptors were sampled from an adult in good health. Both conserved end residues are part of each CDR3. The D gene is left open where the match is weak. Clone size is shown for a subset of rows, as once, few, many or a class of expanded clone.

v_call	clone_size	j_call	d_call	cdr3_aa	cdr3_nt
TRBV5-4	NA	TRBJ1-1	NA	CASSRQAMNTEAFF	TGTGCCAGCAGCCGCCAGGCGATGAACACTGAAGCTTTCTTT
TRBV4-1	NA	TRBJ1-4	NA	CASSPNPTNEKLFF	TGCGCCAGCAGCCCAAACCCAACTAATGAAAAACTGTTTTTT
TRBV7-9	NA	TRBJ1-3	NA	CASSSRVAGQRDTIYF	TGTGCCAGCAGCTCACGCGTGGCAGGCCAAAGGGACACCATATATTTT
TRBV27	few	TRBJ1-2	NA	CASSPDPRITFNYGYTF	TGTGCCAGCAGTCCCGACCCCAGAATAACTTTTAACTATGGCTACACCTTC
TRBV25-1	NA	TRBJ1-2	NA	CASSEADRPYGYTF	TGTGCCAGCAGCGAGGCTGACAGGCCTTATGGCTACACCTTC
TRBV4-2	once	TRBJ2-5	TRBD2	CASSQEGSGRSGTQYF	TGTGCCAGCAGCCAAGAGGGCAGCGGGAGGTCGGGGACCCAGTACTTC
TRBV18	NA	TRBJ2-7	NA	CASSPLPGHGMSEEQYF	TGTGCCAGCTCACCACTTCCGGGACACGGTATGTCGGAAGAGCAGTACTTC
TRBV28	NA	TRBJ1-1	TRBD1	CASSPGQLINTEAFF	TGTGCCAGCAGTCCGGGACAGCTTATTAACACTGAAGCTTTCTTT
TRBV9	NA	TRBJ1-2	NA	CASSVATGSYGYTF	TGTGCCAGCAGCGTAGCTACAGGGAGCTATGGCTACACCTTC
TRBV30	NA	TRBJ2-7	TRBD2	CAWSVGLGLAGISYEQYF	TGTGCCTGGAGTGTAGGGCTGGGGCTAGCGGGAATCTCCTACGAGCAGTACTTC
TRBV29-1	once	TRBJ2-7	NA	CSVATPSYEQYF	TGCAGCGTCGCGACTCCCTCCTACGAGCAGTACTTC
TRBV29-1	NA	TRBJ1-1	TRBD1	CSVDLAGGLNTEAFF	TGCAGCGTTGACTTGGCAGGGGGCTTGAACACTGAAGCTTTCTTT
TRBV28	once	TRBJ2-3	NA	CASSTQVTASTDTQYF	TGTGCCAGCAGTACCCAAGTGACAGCGAGCACAGATACGCAGTATTTT
TRBV29-1	NA	TRBJ2-1	TRBD2	CSVFTLSGSLVSDHEQFF	TGCAGCGTCTTCACCCTTAGCGGGAGCTTGGTGTCGGACCATGAGCAGTTCTTC
TRBV21-1	once	TRBJ2-2	NA	CASSLPGLPNTGELFF	TGTGCCAGCAGCCTTCCGGGACTTCCGAACACCGGGGAGCTGTTTTTT
TRBV5-4	NA	TRBJ2-2	NA	CASSLDGSGNTGELFF	TGTGCCAGCAGCTTAGACGGGAGCGGGAACACCGGGGAGCTGTTTTTT
TRBV30	NA	TRBJ1-2	TRBD1	CAWSRTGGAGYTF	TGTGCCTGGAGCAGGACAGGGGGCGCGGGCTACACCTTC
TRBV30	NA	TRBJ2-6	NA	CAWSEPGGSGANVLTF	TGTGCCTGGAGTGAGCCGGGCGGCTCTGGGGCCAACGTCCTGACTTTC
TRBV19	NA	TRBJ2-3	TRBD2	CASSITSGRTNTQYF	TGTGCCAGTAGTATAACTAGCGGGAGAACAAATACGCAGTATTTT
TRBV3-1/TRBV3-2	NA	TRBJ2-3	TRBD2	CASSSGGGPGDTQYF	TGTGCCAGCAGCTCGGGGGGAGGGCCAGGTGATACGCAGTATTTT
TRBV3-1/TRBV3-2	NA	TRBJ1-2	NA	CASSHGENYGYTF	TGTGCCAGCAGCCACGGGGAGAACTATGGCTACACCTTC
TRBV5-1	NA	TRBJ2-1	NA	CASSLSWGRNEQFF	TGCGCCAGCAGTTTATCTTGGGGCCGAAATGAGCAGTTCTTC
TRBV14	NA	TRBJ1-1	TRBD1	CASSEEGRGRVTEAFF	TGTGCCAGCAGCGAGGAAGGCAGGGGGCGCGTCACTGAAGCTTTCTTT
TRBV4-2	NA	TRBJ2-3	NA	CASSPRLGITDTQYF	TGTGCCAGCAGCCCTAGACTAGGAATCACAGATACGCAGTATTTT
TRBV7-8	NA	TRBJ2-7	NA	CASTGDRGAGVLDEQYF	TGTGCCAGCACCGGAGATCGGGGGGCCGGCGTACTCGACGAGCAGTACTTC
TRBV28	once	TRBJ2-7	TRBD1	CASSPTRQGFDEQYF	TGTGCCAGCAGTCCTACTCGACAGGGGTTCGACGAGCAGTACTTC
TRBV24-1	NA	TRBJ2-5	NA	CATSDLPGRETQYF	TGTGCCACCAGTGATTTGCCAGGGAGGGAGACCCAGTACTTC
TRBV11-3	once	TRBJ2-7	NA	CASSLDRGFSYEQYF	TGTGCCAGCAGCTTAGATCGAGGCTTCTCCTACGAGCAGTACTTC
TRBV28	NA	TRBJ2-5	NA	CASAGTRQETQYF	TGTGCCAGCGCGGGGACACGCCAAGAGACCCAGTACTTC
TRBV7-2	NA	TRBJ2-3	TRBD2	CASSQAGVSTDTQYF	TGTGCCAGCAGCCAAGCGGGAGTAAGCACAGATACGCAGTATTTT
TRBV5-4	NA	TRBJ1-6	NA	CASSLGPMGNPLHF	TGTGCCAGCAGCTTGGGCCCCATGGGAAACCCCCTCCACTTT
TRBV5-1	NA	TRBJ2-5	NA	CASSLPDDETQYF	TGCGCCAGCAGCTTGCCAGACGACGAGACCCAGTACTTC
TRBV10-3	NA	TRBJ2-7	NA	CAIKPLLTYEQYF	TGTGCCATCAAACCCCTACTAACCTACGAGCAGTACTTC
TRBV4-1	NA	TRBJ2-3	TRBD2	CASSRLAGEDTDTQYF	TGCGCCAGCAGCCGGTTAGCGGGAGAAGACACAGATACGCAGTATTTT
TRBV5-4	NA	TRBJ2-3	TRBD2	CASSPRRTSGSSDTQYF	TGTGCCAGCAGCCCCCGACGAACTAGCGGGAGCTCAGATACGCAGTATTTT